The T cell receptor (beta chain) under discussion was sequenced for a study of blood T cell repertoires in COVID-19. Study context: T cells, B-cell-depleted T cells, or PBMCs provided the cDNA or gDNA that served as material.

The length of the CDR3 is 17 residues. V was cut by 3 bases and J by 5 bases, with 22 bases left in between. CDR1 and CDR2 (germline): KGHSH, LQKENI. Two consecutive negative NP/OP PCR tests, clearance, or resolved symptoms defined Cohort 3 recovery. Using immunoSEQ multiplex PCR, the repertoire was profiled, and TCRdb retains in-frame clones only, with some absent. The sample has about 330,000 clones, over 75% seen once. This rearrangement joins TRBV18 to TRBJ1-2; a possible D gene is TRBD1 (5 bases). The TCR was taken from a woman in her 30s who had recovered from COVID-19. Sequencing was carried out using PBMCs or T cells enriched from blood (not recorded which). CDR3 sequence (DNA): TGTGCCAGCTCACCTCCGGAGGTGGGGGGACGCAAATATGGCTACACCTTC. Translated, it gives CASSPPEVGGRKYGYTF.